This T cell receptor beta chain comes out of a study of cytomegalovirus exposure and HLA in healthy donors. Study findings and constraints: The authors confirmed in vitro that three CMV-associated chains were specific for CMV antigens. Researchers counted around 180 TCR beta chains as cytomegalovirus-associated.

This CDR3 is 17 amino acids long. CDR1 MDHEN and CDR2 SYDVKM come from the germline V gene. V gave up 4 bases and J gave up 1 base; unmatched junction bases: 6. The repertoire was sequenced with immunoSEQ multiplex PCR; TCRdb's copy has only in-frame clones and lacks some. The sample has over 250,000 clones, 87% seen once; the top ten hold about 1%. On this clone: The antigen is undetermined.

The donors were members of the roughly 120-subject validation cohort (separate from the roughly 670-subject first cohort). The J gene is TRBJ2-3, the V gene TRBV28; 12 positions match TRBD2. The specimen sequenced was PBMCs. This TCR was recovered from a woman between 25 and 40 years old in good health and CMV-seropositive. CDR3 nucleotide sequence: TGTGCCAGCAGTTCAACCCCTAGCGGGAGGGGCACAGATACGCAGTATTTT. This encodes CASSSTPSGRGTDTQYF.